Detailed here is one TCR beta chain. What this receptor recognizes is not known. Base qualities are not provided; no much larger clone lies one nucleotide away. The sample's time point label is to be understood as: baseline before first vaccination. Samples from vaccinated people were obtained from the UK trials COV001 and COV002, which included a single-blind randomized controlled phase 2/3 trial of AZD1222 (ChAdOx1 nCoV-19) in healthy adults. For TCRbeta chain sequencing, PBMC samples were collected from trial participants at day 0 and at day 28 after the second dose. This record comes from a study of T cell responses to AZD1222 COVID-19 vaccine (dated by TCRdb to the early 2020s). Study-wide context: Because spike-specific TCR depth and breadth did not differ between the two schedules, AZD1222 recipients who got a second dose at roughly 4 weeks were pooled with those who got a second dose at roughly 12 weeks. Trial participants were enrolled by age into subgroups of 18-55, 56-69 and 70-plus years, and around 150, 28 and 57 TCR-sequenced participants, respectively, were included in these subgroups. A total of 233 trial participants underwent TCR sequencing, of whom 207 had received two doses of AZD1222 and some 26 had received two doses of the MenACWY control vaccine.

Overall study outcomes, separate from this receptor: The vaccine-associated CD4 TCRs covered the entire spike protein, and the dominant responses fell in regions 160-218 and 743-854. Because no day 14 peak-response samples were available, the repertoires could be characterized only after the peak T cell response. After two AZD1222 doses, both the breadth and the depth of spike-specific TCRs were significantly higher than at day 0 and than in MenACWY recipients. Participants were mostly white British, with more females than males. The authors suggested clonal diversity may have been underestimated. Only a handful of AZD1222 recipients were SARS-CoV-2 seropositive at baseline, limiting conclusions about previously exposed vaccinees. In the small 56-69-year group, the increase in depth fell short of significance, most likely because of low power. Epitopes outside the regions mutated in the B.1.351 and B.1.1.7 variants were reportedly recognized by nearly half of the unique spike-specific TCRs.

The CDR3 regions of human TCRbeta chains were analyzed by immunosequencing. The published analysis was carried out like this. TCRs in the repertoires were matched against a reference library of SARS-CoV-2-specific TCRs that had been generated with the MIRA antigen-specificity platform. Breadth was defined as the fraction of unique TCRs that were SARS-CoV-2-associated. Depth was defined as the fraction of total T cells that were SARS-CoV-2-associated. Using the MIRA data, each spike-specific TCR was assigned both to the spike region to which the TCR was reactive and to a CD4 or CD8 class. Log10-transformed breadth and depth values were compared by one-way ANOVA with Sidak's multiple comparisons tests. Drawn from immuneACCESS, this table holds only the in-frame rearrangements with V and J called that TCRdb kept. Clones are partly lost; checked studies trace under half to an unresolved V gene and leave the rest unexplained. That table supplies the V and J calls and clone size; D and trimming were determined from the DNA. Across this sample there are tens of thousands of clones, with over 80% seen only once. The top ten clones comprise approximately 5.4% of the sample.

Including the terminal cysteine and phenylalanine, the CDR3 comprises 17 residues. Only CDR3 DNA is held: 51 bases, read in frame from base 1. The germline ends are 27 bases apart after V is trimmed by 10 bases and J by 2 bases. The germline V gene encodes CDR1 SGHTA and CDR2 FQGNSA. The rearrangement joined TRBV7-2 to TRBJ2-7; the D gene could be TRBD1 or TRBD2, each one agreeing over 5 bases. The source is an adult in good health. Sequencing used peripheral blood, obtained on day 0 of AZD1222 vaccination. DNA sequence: TGTGCCAACCGTAAAGAGAAGAGGGGAAGTGGCGCCTACGAGCAGTACTTC. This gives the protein CANRKEKRGSGAYEQYF.